The T cell receptor beta chain described here comes from a study of cytomegalovirus exposure and HLA in healthy donors. The data were produced by immunoSEQ multiplex PCR, yet TCRdb's version contains in-frame clones alone and is incomplete. The sample lists over 200,000 clones; less than 85% were seen once. As regards this clone: The antigen is unknown.

Points from the study as a whole: The CMV antigen specificity of a few CMV-associated chains was confirmed through in vitro analysis.

Source material: PBMCs. This clonotype was sampled from a woman between 18 and 30 years old in good health and CMV-seronegative.

CDR3 amino acids: CASSASREVTGPQHF. CDR3 nucleotide sequence: TGTGCCAGCAGTGCCTCAAGGGAGGTCACTGGGCCCCAGCATTTT. This chain uses TRBV25-1 with TRBJ1-5; D is uncertain. V was clipped by 4 bases and J by 9 bases, with 19 bases between them. Germline lookup yields CDR1 MGHDK and CDR2 SYGVNS. The CDR3 sequence is 15 residues long.